This note documents a single T cell receptor beta chain sequence. Antigen: not known. This record belongs to a study of beta chain features in type 1 diabetes. Study findings and constraints: Relative to healthy donors, patients appeared to have naive, central memory and Treg TCRB repertoires that were more similar.

Sequencing targeted expressed TCRB transcripts, as all isolated RNA had been reverse transcribed. Libraries were prepared by immunoSEQ multiplex PCR; TCRdb keeps only in-frame clonotypes and omits some of them. The table has about 930,000 clones, roughly 17% seen once. Trimming stripped 2 bases from V and 3 bases from J, with 22 bases between. There are 19 residues in the CDR3. From germline, CDR1 is SEHNR and CDR2 FQNEAQ (reference sequence). Sort purity for all populations was recorded as exceeding 98%. Sequenced: naive CD4+ T cells from blood. The TCR sequence derives from a woman between 18 and 29 years old in good health. The V and J genes are TRBV7-9 and TRBJ2-2; TRBD1 is a possible D gene (6 bases). Written as DNA, the CDR3 is TGTGCCAGCAGCTTACCAATCGGACAGCCGGATATACACACCGGGGAGCTGTTTTTT. It codes for CASSLPIGQPDIHTGELFF.